This TCR beta chain is from a study of CD8 T cells in ankylosing spondylitis. Quantitative 5'-RACE with molecular barcodes was used to make the TCR beta libraries. MiXCR was run by TCRdb on the 5' RACE reads, yielding one entry per CDR3 protein. The sample lists fewer than 550,000 distinct CDR3 sequences; approximately 5.3% were seen once. The table lists this clonotype with many counts. Its antigen is not identified. From germline, CDR1 is DFQATT and CDR2 SNEGSKA (reference sequence). This CDR3 has 13 amino acids. V was clipped by 0 bases and J by 12 bases, with 15 bases between them. Overall study findings and caveats: Disease-linked clones displayed a CD8+ phenotype and appeared relatively rarely in peripheral blood. The authors reported significant enrichment of disease-linked clones in matched ankylosing spondylitis synovial fluid. Seemingly characteristic of ankylosing spondylitis blood was a TCR beta motif consisting of about 8 highly homologous variants.

The sequenced sample was blood, either unsorted or a sorted T cell fraction (not recorded which). This receptor was identified in a male donor with ankylosing spondylitis. This chain connects TRBV20-1 to TRBJ2-1; no clear D. CDR3 sequence reads: CSARDPAGLGQFF. The CDR3, as DNA: TGCAGTGCTAGAGATCCCGCCGGATTGGGGCAGTTCTTC.